This T cell receptor beta chain was found in a study of cytotoxic CD8 clonotypes in ibrutinib-treated CLL. Trimming stripped 5 bases from V and 4 bases from J, with 11 bases between. CDR1 is LNHDA and CDR2 is SQIVND in the germline V gene (reference sequence). This CDR3 has 13 amino acids. From cryopreserved PBMCs came about 2 micrograms of genomic DNA used for TCR beta libraries. Study-wide results and limits: Public clonotypes, rarely seen, contracted or held steady on treatment. Clonality at baseline surpassed age-matched healthy donors and tracked circulating CD8+ T-cell counts.

A remark on this clone: No antigen is known for it.

Data came from immunoSEQ multiplex PCR; TCRdb stores just in-frame clones and leaves some out. Here the sample spans tens of thousands of clones, around three fifths being singletons. This receptor was identified in a human donor with chronic lymphocytic leukemia. The material sequenced was PBMCs, taken after 12 months of ibrutinib treatment. The chain employs TRBV19 and TRBJ1-1; maybe TRBD1 (5 bases). DNA of the CDR3: TGTGCCAGTAGTTGGGGGGGTGGCACTGAAGCTTTCTTT. This encodes CASSWGGGTEAFF. Filled out from reference TRBV19 and TRBJ1-1, the complete variable domain reads DGGITQSPKYLFRKEGQNVTLSCEQNLNHDAMYWYRQDPGQGLRLIYYSQIVNDFQKGDIAEGYSVSREKKESFPLTVTSAQKNPTAFYLCASSWGGGTEAFFGQGTRLTVV.